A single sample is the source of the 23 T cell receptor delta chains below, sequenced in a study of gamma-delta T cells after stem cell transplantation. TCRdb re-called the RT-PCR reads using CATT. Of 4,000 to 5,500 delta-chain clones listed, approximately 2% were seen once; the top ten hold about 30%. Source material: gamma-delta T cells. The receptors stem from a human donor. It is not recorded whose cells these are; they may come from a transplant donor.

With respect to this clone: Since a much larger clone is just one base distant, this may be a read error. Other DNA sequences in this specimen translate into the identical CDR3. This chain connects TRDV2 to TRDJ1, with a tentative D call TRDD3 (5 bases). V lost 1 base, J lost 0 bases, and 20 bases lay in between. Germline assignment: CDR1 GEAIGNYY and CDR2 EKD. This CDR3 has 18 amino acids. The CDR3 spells CACDTLRTGGPYTDKLIF. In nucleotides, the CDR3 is TGTGCCTGTGACACTCTTCGTACTGGAGGCCCTTACACCGATAAACTCATCTTT.

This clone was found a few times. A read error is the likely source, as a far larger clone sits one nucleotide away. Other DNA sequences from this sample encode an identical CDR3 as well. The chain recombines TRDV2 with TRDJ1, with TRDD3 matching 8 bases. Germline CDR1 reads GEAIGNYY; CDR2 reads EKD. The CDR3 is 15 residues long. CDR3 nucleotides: TGCGCCTGTGAGCTACTGGGGGCCAACACCGATAAACTCATCTTT. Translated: CACELLGANTDKLIF.

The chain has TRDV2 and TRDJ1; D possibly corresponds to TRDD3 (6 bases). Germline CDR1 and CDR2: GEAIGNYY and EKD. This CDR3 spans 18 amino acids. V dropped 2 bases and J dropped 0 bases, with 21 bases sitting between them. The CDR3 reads CACDSTGWGPTYTDKLIF. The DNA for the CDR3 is TGTGCCTGTGACAGTACTGGGTGGGGACCAACTTACACCGATAAACTCATCTTT.

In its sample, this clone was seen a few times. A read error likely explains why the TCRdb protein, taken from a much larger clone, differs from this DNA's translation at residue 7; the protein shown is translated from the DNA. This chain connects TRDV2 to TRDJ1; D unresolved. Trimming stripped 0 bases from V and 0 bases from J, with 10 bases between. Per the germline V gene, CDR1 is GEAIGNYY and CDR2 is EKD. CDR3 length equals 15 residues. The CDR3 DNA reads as TGTGCCTGTGACACCCTATGCGGTTACACCGATAAACTCATCTTT. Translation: CACDTLCGYTDKLIF.

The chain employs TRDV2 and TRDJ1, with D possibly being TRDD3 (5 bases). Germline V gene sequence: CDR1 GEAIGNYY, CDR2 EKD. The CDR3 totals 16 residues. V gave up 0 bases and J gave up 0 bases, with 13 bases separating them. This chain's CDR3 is CACDTAGWGNTDKLIF. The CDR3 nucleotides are TGTGCCTGTGACACCGCTGGGTGGGGAAACACCGATAAACTCATCTTT.

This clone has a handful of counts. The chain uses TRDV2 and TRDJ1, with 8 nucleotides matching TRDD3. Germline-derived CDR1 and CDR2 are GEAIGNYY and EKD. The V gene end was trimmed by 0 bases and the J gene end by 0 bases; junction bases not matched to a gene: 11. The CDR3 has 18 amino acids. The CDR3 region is CACDTVVRDTRDTDKLIF. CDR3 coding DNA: TGTGCCTGTGACACCGTTGTCCGGGATACGCGGGACACCGATAAACTCATCTTT.

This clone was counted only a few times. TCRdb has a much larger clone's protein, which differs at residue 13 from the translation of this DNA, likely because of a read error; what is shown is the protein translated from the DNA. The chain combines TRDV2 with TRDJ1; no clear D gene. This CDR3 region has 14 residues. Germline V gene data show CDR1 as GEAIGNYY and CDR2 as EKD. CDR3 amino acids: CACDTLTQTSELTF. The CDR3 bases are TGTGCCTGTGACACTCTCACCCAGACGTCGGAACTCACCTTT.

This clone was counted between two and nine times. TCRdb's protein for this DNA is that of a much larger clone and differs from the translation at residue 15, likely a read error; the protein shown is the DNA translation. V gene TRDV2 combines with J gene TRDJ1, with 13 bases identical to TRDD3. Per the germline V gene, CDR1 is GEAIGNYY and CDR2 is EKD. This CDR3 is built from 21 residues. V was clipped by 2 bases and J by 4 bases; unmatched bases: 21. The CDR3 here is CACDMILGDTGPQPENDKLIF. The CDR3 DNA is TGTGCCTGTGACATGATACTGGGGGATACGGGTCCACAACCAGAGAACGATAAACTCATCTTT.

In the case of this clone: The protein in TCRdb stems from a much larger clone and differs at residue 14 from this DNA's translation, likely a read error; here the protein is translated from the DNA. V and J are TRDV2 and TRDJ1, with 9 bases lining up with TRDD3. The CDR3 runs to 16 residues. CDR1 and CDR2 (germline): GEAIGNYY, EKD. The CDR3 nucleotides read TGTGCCTGTGACCCCCTACTGGGGGAGTACACCGATAAACGCATCTTT. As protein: CACDPLLGEYTDKRIF.

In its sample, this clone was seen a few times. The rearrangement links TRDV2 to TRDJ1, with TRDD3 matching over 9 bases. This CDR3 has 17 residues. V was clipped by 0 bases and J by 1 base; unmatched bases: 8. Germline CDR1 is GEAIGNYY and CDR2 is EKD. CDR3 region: CACDTLNLGDSTDKLIF. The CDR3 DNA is TGTGCCTGTGACACCTTAAACCTGGGGGATTCCACCGATAAACTCATCTTT.

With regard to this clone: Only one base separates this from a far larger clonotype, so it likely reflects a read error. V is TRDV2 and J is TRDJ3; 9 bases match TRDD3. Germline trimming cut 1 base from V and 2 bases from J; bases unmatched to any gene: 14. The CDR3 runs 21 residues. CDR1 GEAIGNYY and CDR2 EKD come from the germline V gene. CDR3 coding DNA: TGTGCCTGTGACACAGCAGGGGGATACCCCGGCACCACCTGGGACACCCGACAGATGTTTTTC. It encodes CACDTAGGYPGTTWDTRQMFF.

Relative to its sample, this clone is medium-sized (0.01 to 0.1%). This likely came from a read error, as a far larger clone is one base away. CDR3 in amino acids: CARDTAGWGPTYTDKLIF. As DNA, the CDR3 is TGTGCCCGTGACACCGCTGGGTGGGGACCAACTTACACCGATAAACTCATCTTT. The V call is TRDV2, the J call TRDJ1, with a weak D call TRDD3 (5 bases). This CDR3 is 18 amino acids long. CDR1 and CDR2 from the germline V gene are GEAIGNYY and EKD.

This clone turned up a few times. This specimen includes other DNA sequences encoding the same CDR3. This chain's CDR3 is CACDTVLGDTYTDKLIF. The CDR3 DNA follows: TGTGCCTGTGACACCGTACTGGGGGATACGTACACCGATAAACTCATCTTT. V and J are TRDV2 and TRDJ1; 13 nucleotides line up with TRDD3. The V gene's germline CDR1 is GEAIGNYY and CDR2 EKD. CDR3 length: 17 amino acids. V trimming: 0 bases; J trimming: 0 bases; junction bases outside the gene matches: 3.

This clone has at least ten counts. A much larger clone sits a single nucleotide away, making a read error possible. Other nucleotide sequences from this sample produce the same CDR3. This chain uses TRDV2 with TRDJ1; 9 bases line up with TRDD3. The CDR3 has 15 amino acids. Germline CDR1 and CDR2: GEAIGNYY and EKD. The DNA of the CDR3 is TGTGCCTGTGACACTCTGGGGGATGACACCGATAAGCTCATCTTT. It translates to CACDTLGDDTDKLIF.

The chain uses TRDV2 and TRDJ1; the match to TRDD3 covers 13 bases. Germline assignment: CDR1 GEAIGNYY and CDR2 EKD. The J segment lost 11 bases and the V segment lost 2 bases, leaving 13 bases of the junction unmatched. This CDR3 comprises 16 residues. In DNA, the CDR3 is TGTGCCTGTGACAGGCTACTGGGGGATACGGCGGCAGGGCTCATCTTT. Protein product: CACDRLLGDTAAGLIF.

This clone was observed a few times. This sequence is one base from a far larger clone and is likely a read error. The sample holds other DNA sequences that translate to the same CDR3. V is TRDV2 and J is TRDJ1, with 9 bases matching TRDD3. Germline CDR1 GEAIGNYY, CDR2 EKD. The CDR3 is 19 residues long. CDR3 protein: CACDTVLGDTRRSENKLIF. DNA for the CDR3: TGTGCCTGCGACACGGTACTGGGGGACACCAGGAGGTCTGAGAATAAACTCATCTTT.

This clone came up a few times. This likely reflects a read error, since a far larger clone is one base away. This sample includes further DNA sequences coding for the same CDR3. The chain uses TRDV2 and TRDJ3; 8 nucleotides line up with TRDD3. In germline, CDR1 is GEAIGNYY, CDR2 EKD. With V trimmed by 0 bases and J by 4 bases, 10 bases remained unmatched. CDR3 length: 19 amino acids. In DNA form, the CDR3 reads TGTGCCTGTGACACCGTAGGGGATACCAGCTCTTGGGACACCCGACAGATGTTTTTC. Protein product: CACDTVGDTSSWDTRQMFF.

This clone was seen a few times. DNA of the CDR3: TGTGCCTGTGACTCCGTACTGGGGACAGCACAACTCTTCTTT. It yields the protein CACDSVLGTAQLFF. The chain uses TRDV2 and TRDJ2; a possible D gene is TRDD3 (6 bases). Germline CDR1 is GEAIGNYY and CDR2 is EKD. This CDR3 has 14 amino acids. V was cut by 3 bases and J by 4 bases, with 11 bases left in between.

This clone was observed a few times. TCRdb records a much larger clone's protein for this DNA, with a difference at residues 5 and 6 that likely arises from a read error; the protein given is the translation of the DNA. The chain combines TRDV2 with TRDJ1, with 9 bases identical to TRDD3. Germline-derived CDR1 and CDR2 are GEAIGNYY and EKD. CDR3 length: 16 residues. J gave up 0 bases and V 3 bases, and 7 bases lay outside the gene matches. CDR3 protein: CACDAILGEYTDKLIF. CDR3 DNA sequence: TGTGCCTGTGACGCCATACTGGGGGAGTACACCGATAAACTCATCTTT.

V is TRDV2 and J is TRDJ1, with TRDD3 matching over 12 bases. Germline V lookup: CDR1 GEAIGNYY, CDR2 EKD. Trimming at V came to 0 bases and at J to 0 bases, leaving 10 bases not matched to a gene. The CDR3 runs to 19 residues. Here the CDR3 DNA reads TGTGCCTGTGACACCCTGCTGGGGGATACGCGGAGGAACACCGATAAACTCATCTTT. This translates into CACDTLLGDTRRNTDKLIF.

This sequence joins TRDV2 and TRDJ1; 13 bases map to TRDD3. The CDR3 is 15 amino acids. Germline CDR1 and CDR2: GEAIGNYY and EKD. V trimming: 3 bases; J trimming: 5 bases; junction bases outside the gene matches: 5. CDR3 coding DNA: TGTGCCTGTGACTTTGTACTGGGGGATACGGATAAACTCATCTTT. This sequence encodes CACDFVLGDTDKLIF.

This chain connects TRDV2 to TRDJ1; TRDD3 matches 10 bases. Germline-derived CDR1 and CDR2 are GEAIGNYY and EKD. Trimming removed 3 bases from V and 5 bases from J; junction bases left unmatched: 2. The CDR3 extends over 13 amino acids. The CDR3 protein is CACDGLGDDKLIF. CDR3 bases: TGTGCCTGTGACGGACTGGGGGATGATAAACTCATCTTT.

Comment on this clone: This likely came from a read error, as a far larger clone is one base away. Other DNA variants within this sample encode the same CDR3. Here the CDR3 reads CACDSVLGDKGDTDKLIF. In DNA form, the CDR3 reads TGTGCCTGTGACAGTGTACTGGGGGATAAGGGGGATACCGATAAACTCATCTTT. This chain links TRDV2 with TRDJ1, with 11 bases matching TRDD3. Germline CDR1 and CDR2: GEAIGNYY and EKD. The CDR3 covers 18 residues. Trimming removed 2 bases from V and 2 bases from J; junction bases left unmatched: 12.